This T cell receptor beta chain was captured in a study of identical twins. Study outcomes and limitations: Alpha sequences that were out-of-frame and twin-shared showed an excess of low generation probability. Possibly, invariant MAIT and iNKT cells partly confounded zero-insertion analyses.

TCRdb processed the 5' RACE reads anew with MiXCR; each CDR3 protein has one entry. This table holds 210,000 or so distinct CDR3 sequences, 6.5% to 8.5% found once. A word on this clonotype: What it binds is unknown.

CDR3 size: 14 residues. The germline V gene has CDR1 LGHDT and CDR2 YNNKEL (reference sequence). Trimming shortened V by 2 bases and J by 0 bases, and 7 bases separated the two germline ends. This sample also appeared in a second study, on yellow fever vaccine responses in identical twins.

Sequencing used memory (CD45RO+) T cells sorted from blood. This sequence joins TRBV3-1 and TRBJ1-1; no firm D call. The clonotype was recovered from a woman aged 18-35 years in good health. DNA of the CDR3: TGTGCCAGCAGCCAAAGTCCCATGAACACTGAAGCTTTCTTT. Residues: CASSQSPMNTEAFF.